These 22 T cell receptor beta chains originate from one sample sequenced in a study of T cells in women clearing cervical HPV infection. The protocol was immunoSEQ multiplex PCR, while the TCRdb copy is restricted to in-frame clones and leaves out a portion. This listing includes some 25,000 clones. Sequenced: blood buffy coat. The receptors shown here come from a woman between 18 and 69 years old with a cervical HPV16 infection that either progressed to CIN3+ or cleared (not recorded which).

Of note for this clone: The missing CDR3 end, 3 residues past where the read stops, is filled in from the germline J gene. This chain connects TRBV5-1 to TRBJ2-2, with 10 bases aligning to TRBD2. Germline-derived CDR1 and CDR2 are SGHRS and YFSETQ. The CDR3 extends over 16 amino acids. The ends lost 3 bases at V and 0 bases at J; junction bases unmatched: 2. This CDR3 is CASSSGTSANTGELFF. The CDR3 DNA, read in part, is TGCGCCAGCAGCTCGGGGACTAGCGCGAACACCGGGGAG.

CDR3 amino acids: CASSTGPPYYSGNTIYF. The part of the CDR3 DNA that was read is TGTGCCAGCAGCACAGGGCCCCCCTATTACTCTGGAAACACC. V gene TRBV2 combines with J gene TRBJ1-3, with a tentative D call TRBD1 (6 bases). The CDR3 is cut off 3 residues early in the read; its end comes from the germline J gene. This CDR3 spans 17 amino acids. The germline CDR1 and CDR2 sequences are SNHLY and FYNNEI. Between the trimmed V and J ends, which lost 6 bases and 0 bases, there was a span of 18 bases.

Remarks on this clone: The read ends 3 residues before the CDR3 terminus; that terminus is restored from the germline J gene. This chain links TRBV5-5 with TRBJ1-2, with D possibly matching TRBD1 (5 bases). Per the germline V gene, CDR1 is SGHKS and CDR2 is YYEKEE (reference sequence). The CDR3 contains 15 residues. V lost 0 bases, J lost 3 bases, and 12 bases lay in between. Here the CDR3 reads CASSLVWTTYYGYTF. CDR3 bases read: TGTGCCAGCAGCTTGGTCTGGACAACTTACTATGGC.

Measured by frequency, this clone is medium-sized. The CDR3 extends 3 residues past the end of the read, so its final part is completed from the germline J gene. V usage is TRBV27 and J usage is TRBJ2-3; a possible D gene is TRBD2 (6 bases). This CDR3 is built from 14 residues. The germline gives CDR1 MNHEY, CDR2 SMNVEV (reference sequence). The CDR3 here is CASSLAFGGLSQYF. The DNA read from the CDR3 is TGTGCCAGCAGTTTAGCTTTCGGGGGTTTATCG.

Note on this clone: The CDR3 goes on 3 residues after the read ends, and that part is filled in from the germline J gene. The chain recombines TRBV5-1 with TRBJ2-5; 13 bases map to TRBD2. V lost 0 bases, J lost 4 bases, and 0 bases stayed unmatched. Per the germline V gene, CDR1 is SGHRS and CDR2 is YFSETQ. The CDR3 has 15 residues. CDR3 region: CASSLGTSGRETQYF. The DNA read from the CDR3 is TGCGCCAGCAGCTTGGGGACTAGCGGGAGAGAGACC.

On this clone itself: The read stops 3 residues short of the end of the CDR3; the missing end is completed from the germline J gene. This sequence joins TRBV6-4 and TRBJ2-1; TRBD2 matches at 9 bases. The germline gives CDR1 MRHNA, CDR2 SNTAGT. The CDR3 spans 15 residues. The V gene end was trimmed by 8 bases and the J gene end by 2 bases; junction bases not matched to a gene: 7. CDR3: CASSGAGGPYNEQFF. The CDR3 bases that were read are TGTGCCAGCTCGGGTGCGGGAGGGCCCTACAATGAG.

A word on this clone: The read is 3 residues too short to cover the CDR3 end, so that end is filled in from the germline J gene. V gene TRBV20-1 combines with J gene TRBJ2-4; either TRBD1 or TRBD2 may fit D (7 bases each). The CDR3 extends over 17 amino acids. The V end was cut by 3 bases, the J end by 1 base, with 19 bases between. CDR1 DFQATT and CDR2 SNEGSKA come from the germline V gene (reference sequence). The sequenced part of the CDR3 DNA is TGCAGTGCTAGTAGACAGGGAGGGGGAGCGGCCAAAAACATT. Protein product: CSASRQGGGAAKNI. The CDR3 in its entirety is CSASRQGGGAAKNIQYF.

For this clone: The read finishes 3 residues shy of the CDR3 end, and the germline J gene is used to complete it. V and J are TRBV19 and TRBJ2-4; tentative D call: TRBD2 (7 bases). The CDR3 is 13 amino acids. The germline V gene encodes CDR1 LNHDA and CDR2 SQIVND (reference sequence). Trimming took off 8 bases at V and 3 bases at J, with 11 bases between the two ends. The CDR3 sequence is CASRGAGKNIQYF. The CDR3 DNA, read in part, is TGTGCCAGTCGGGGGGCAGGCAAAAACATT. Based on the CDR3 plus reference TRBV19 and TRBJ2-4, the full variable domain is DGGITQSPKYLFRKEGQNVTLSCEQNLNHDAMYWYRQDPGQGLRLIYYSQIVNDFQKGDIAEGYSVSREKKESFPLTVTSAQKNPTAFYLCASRGAGKNIQYFGAGTRLSVL.

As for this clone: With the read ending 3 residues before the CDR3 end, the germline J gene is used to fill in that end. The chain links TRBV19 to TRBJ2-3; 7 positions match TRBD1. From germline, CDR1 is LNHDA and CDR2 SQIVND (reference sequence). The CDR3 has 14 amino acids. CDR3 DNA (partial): TGTGCCAGTAGCCAAGACAGGGTGTACCAGCCG. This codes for CASSQDRVYQP. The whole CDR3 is CASSQDRVYQPQYF. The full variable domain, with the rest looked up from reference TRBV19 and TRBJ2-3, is DGGITQSPKYLFRKEGQNVTLSCEQNLNHDAMYWYRQDPGQGLRLIYYSQIVNDFQKGDIAEGYSVSREKKESFPLTVTSAQKNPTAFYLCASSQDRVYQPQYFGPGTRLTVL.

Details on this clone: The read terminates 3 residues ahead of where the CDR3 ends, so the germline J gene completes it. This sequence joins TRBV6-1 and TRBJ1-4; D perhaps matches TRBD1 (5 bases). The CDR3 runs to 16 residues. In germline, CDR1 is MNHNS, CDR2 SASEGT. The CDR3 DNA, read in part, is TGTGCCAGCAGTGGCAGAAAATCCTCTGGGGCCAACGTA. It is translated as CASSGRKSSGANV. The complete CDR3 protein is CASSGRKSSGANVLFF.

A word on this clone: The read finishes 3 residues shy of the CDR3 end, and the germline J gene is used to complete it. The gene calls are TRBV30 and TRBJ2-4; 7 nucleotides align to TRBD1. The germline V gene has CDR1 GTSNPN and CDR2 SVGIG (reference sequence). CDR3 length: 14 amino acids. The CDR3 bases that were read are TGTGCCTGGAGTTCCTATGGGCAGGGACAGCCT. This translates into CAWSSYGQGQP. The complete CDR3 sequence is CAWSSYGQGQPQYF.

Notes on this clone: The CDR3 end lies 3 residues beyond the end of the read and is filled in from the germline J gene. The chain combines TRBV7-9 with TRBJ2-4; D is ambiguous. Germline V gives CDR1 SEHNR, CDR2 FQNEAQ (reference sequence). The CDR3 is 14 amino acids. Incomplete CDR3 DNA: TGTGCCAGCAGCTTACTGGCCAGCAACTATGGT. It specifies CASSLLASNYG. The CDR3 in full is CASSLLASNYGQYF.

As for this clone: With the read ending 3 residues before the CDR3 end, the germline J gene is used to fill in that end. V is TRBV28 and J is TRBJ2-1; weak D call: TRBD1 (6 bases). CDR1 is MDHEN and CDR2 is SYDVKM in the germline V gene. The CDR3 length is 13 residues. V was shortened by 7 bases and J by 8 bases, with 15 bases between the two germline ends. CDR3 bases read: TGTGCCAGCACCACAGGGACGGGACATGAG. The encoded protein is CASTTGTGHE. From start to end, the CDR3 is CASTTGTGHEQFF.

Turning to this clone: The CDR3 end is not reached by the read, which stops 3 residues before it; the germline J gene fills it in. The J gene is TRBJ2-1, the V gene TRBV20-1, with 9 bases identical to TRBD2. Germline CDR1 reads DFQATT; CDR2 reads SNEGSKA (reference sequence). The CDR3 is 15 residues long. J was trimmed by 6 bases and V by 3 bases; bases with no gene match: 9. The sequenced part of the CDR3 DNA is TGCAGTGCTAGGAACCCTAGCGGGATGGCCAATGAG. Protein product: CSARNPSGMANE. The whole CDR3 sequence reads CSARNPSGMANEQFF.

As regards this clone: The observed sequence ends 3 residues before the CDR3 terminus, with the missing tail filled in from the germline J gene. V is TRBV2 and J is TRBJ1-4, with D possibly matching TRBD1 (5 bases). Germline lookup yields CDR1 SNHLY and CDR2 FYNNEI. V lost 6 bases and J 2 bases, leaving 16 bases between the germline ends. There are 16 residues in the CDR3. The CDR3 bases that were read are TGTGCCAGCAGCCGACGGACACCCGGGACTAATGAAAAA. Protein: CASSRRTPGTNEK. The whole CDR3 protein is CASSRRTPGTNEKLFF. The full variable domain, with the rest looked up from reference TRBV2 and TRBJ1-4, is EPEVTQTPSHQVTQMGQEVILRCVPISNHLYFYWYRQILGQKVEFLVSFYNNEISEKSEIFDDQFSVERPDGSNFTLKIRSTKLEDSAMYFCASSRRTPGTNEKLFFGSGTQLSVL.

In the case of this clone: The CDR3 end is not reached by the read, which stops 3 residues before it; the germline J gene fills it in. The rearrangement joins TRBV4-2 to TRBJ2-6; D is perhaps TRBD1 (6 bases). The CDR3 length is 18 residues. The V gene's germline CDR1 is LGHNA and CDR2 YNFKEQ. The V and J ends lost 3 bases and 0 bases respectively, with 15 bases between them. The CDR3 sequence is CASSHIGTSNSGANVLTF. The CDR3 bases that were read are TGTGCCAGCAGCCATATCGGGACAAGTAACTCTGGGGCCAACGTC.

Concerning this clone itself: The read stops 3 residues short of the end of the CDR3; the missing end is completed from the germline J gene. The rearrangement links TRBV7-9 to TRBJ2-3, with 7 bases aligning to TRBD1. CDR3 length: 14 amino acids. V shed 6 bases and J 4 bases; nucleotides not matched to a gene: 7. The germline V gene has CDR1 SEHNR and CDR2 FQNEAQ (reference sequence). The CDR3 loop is CASSFGTVADTQYF. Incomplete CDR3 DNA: TGTGCCAGCAGTTTCGGGACAGTGGCAGATACG.

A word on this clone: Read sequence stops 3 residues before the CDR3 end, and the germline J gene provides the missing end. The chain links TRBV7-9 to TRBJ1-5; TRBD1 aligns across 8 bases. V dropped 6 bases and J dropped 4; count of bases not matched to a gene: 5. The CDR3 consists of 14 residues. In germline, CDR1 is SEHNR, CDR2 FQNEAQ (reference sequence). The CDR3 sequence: CASSRQGTNQPQHF. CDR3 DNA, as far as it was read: TGTGCCAGCAGTCGACAGGGGACTAATCAGCCC. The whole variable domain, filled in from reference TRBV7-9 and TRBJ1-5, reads DTGVSQNPRHKITKRGQNVTFRCDPISEHNRLYWYRQTLGQGPEFLTYFQNEAQLEKSRLLSDRFSAERPKGSFSTLEIQRTEQGDSAMYLCASSRQGTNQPQHFGDGTRLSIL.

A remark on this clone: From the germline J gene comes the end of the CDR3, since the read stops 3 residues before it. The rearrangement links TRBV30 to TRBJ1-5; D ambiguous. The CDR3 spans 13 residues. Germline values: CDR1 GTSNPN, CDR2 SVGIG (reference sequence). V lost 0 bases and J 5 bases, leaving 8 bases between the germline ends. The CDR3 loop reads CAWSVGWDQPQHF. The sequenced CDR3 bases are TGTGCCTGGAGTGTAGGGTGGGATCAGCCC.

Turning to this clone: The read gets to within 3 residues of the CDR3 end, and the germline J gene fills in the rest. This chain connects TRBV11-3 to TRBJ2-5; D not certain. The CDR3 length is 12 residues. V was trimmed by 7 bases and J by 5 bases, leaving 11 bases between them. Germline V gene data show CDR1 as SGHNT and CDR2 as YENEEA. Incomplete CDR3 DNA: TGTGCCAGCAACGACTGGCATGAGACC. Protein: CASNDWHET. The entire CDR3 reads CASNDWHETQYF.

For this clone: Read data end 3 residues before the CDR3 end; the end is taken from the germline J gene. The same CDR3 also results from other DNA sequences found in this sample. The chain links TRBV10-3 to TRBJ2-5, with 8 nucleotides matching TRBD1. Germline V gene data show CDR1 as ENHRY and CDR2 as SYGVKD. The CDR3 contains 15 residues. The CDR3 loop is CAISGQGAQGETQYF. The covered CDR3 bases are TGTGCCATCAGTGGGCAGGGGGCGCAAGGCGAAACC.

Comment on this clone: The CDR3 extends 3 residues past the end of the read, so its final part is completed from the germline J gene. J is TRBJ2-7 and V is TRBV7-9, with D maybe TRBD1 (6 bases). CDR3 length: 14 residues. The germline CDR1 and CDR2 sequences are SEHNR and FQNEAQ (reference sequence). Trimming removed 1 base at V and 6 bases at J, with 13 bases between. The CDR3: CASSLEQGDSEQYF. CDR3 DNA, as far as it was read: TGTGCCAGCAGCTTAGAACAGGGAGATTCCGAG.